What follows describes a single T cell receptor beta chain. No DNA is given; TCRdb re-called the 5' RACE reads and lists each CDR3 protein once. The sample totals under 200,000 distinct CDR3 sequences. This record comes from a study of monozygotic twins with inflammatory bowel disease. RNA in its total form was extracted from whole blood, and T cells were not sorted. There are 13 residues in the CDR3. Germline V gene lookup returns CDR1 DFQATT and CDR2 SNEGSKA (reference sequence). The source of this sequence is a human donor with ulcerative colitis or Crohn's disease, or a healthy co-twin of an affected twin (not recorded which). The rearrangement joins TRBV20-1 to TRBJ2-1; TCRdb designates TRBD1, a call that cannot be tested without DNA. Sequenced material: blood. CDR3 amino acids: CSASFRGRNEQFF.